The 12 T cell receptor beta chains below all came from one sample that was sequenced in a study of cytomegalovirus exposure and HLA in healthy donors. 13 Jbeta primers and 60 Vbeta primers were used for the PCR. Assay: immunoSEQ multiplex PCR; the TCRdb copy retains only in-frame clones and omits some. This sample has fewer than 150,000 clones; just under 85% occur once, and the top ten carry around 4.3%. The sequenced sample consisted of PBMCs. The source is a man between 40 and 49 years old in good health and CMV-seropositive.

This rearrangement joins TRBV6-6 to TRBJ1-3, with unresolved D. Trimming stripped 5 bases from V and 0 bases from J, with 11 bases between. Germline V gives CDR1 MNHNY, CDR2 SVGAGI (reference sequence). CDR3 length: 15 residues. The CDR3 sequence: CASSPGVSSGNTIYF. In DNA form, the CDR3 reads TGTGCCAGCAGTCCCGGGGTTAGCTCTGGAAACACCATATATTTT.

The chain links TRBV9 to TRBJ2-7, with 10 bases aligning to TRBD2. CDR3 length: 15 residues. Germline V gene lookup returns CDR1 SGDLS and CDR2 YYNGEE. The V and J ends lost 3 bases and 4 bases, in that order; junction bases with no gene match: 7. Here the CDR3 reads CASSGSSGSRYEQYF. The CDR3 region has the DNA TGTGCCAGCAGCGGGTCTAGCGGGAGTAGGTACGAGCAGTACTTC.

In its sample, this clone was seen a few times. The chain links TRBV19 to TRBJ2-2; D is possibly TRBD1 (5 bases). Germline V CDR1 and CDR2: LNHDA, SQIVND (reference sequence). The CDR3 totals 15 residues. Trimming took off 2 bases at V and 6 bases at J, with 13 bases between the two ends. The CDR3 spells CASSIKLGVPGELFF. The CDR3 DNA follows: TGTGCCAGTAGTATAAAGCTAGGGGTTCCCGGGGAGCTGTTTTTT.

Comments on this clone: Compared with germline, one end of the junction differs, possibly owing to a read error. The rearrangement links TRBV7-9 to TRBJ1-1, with D hard to call. This CDR3 is 12 amino acids long. The germline gives CDR1 SEHNR, CDR2 FQNEAQ (reference sequence). The DNA for the CDR3 is TGTTCCAGCAGCGAGGGAAAGACTGAAGCTTTCTTT. This encodes CSSSEGKTEAFF.

The V and J genes are TRBV27 and TRBJ1-2; D unresolved. This CDR3 contains 12 residues. Germline values: CDR1 MNHEY, CDR2 SMNVEV (reference sequence). Trimming pared 3 bases from V and 7 bases from J, leaving 9 bases between. The CDR3 loop reads CASSLDGSGYTF. CDR3 DNA: TGTGCCAGCAGTTTGGACGGGAGTGGCTACACCTTC.

This sequence joins TRBV10-2 and TRBJ2-3; 13 positions match TRBD2. The CDR3 sequence is 18 residues long. Germline CDR1 reads WSHSY; CDR2 reads SAAADI. J was trimmed by 0 bases and V by 3 bases; bases with no gene match: 6. The CDR3 here is CASSDEGLAGSSTDTQYF. In nucleotides, the CDR3 is TGCGCCAGCAGTGATGAGGGACTAGCGGGAAGTAGCACAGATACGCAGTATTTT.

Only a few counts were recorded for this clone. This sequence joins TRBV5-1 and TRBJ2-2; weak D call: TRBD1 (6 bases). Trimming took off 3 bases at V and 6 bases at J, with 15 bases between the two ends. The CDR3 is 15 residues long. Germline lookup yields CDR1 SGHRS and CDR2 YFSETQ. This chain's CDR3 is CASSSNRELAGELFF. CDR3 sequence (DNA): TGCGCCAGCAGCTCCAACAGGGAGCTGGCCGGGGAGCTGTTTTTT.

V usage is TRBV7-2 and J usage is TRBJ2-5; 9 bases agree with TRBD2. The CDR3 loop spans 14 amino acids. V lost 5 bases, J lost 4 bases, and 5 bases stayed unmatched. In germline, CDR1 is SGHTA, CDR2 FQGNSA. The CDR3 is CASSPQRGVETQYF. Here the CDR3 DNA reads TGTGCCAGCAGCCCCCAGCGGGGGGTAGAGACCCAGTACTTC.

This clone has more than one count but fewer than ten. The chain employs TRBV2 and TRBJ2-7, with unresolved D. Trimming pared 7 bases from V and 1 base from J, leaving 14 bases between. The CDR3 contains 14 residues. Germline CDR1 reads SNHLY; CDR2 reads FYNNEI. In DNA form, the CDR3 reads TGTGCCAGCAAGGCCCGCGGATCTTCCTACGAGCAGTACTTC. Translated, it gives CASKARGSSYEQYF.

The gene calls are TRBV18 and TRBJ1-1; D perhaps matches TRBD1 (5 bases). From germline, CDR1 is KGHSH and CDR2 LQKENI. Trimming left V 3 bases short and J 0 bases short, with 8 bases between. This CDR3 is 14 amino acids long. As DNA, the CDR3 is TGTGCCAGCTCACCTAGGGGAATGAACACTGAAGCTTTCTTT. Translating gives CASSPRGMNTEAFF.

This clone was seen more than once but under ten times. The chain couples TRBV27 to TRBJ1-1; D is perhaps TRBD1 (5 bases). CDR1 is MNHEY, CDR2 SMNVEV, per germline (reference sequence). Trimming pared 3 bases from V and 3 bases from J, leaving 8 bases between. There are 13 residues in the CDR3. In DNA, the CDR3 is TGTGCCAGCAGTTTTGGGGCGGACACTGAAGCTTTCTTT. Amino acids: CASSFGADTEAFF.

The chain carries TRBV9 and TRBJ2-5; TRBD2 matches at 10 bases. Germline CDR1 is SGDLS and CDR2 is YYNGEE. The CDR3 length is 16 residues. Unmatched junction bases numbered 12, after V lost 6 bases and J lost 4 bases. As DNA, the CDR3 is TGTGCCAGCACTACAGAGATTAGCGGGGGGCTAGAGACCCAGTACTTC. Translated, it gives CASTTEISGGLETQYF.